What follows is one T cell receptor beta chain and its context. Clones were sequenced by immunoSEQ multiplex PCR, and TCRdb holds only the in-frame ones, with some missing. This sample has 300,000 to 500,000 clones; around nine tenths occur once, and the top ten carry about 0.89%. The data derive from a study of blood T cell repertoires in COVID-19. The CDR3 has 14 residues. V lost 2 bases to trimming and J lost 3 bases, with 11 bases between them. Germline values: CDR1 WNHNN, CDR2 SYGVQD (reference sequence). The chain has TRBV10-1 and TRBJ2-7; no firm D call. The specimen was PBMCs or T cells enriched from blood (not recorded which). This receptor was obtained from a woman aged 25 to 45 with acute COVID-19. As DNA, the CDR3 is TGCGCCAGCAGTGAGGACGGAGTAAACTACGAGCAGTACTTC. Translated, it gives CASSEDGVNYEQYF.